Below are 30 T cell receptor beta chains sequenced from a single sample in a study of cytomegalovirus exposure and HLA in healthy donors. 60 Vbeta and 13 Jbeta primers were used in PCR. Method: immunoSEQ multiplex PCR; TCRdb's copy keeps in-frame clones and lacks some. The table lists some 110,000 clones, roughly 79% of them singletons. The sample was PBMCs. The receptors were sampled from a woman aged 30 to 39 in good health and CMV-seronegative.

The V gene is TRBV11-1, the J gene TRBJ2-3, with 7 bases identical to TRBD2. CDR1 and CDR2 from the germline V gene are SGHAT and FQDESV (reference sequence). There are 16 residues in the CDR3. The V segment lost 0 bases and the J segment 2 bases; nucleotides outside the gene matches: 5. The CDR3, as DNA: TGTGCCAGCAGCTTAGCCCCTAGCGGCAACACAGATACGCAGTATTTT. Translating gives CASSLAPSGNTDTQYF.

This chain uses TRBV28 with TRBJ1-3; tentative D call: TRBD1 (6 bases). The CDR3 sequence is 15 residues long. The V end lost 4 bases, the J end lost 2 bases, and 12 bases lay between the germline ends. Germline V gives CDR1 MDHEN, CDR2 SYDVKM. The CDR3 nucleotides read TGTGCCAGCAGTTCCCCCCAGGGGACTGGAAACACCATATATTTT. This translates into CASSSPQGTGNTIYF.

V and J are TRBV5-1 and TRBJ2-1; 11 nucleotides align to TRBD2. The CDR3 has 17 residues. The germline CDR1 and CDR2 sequences are SGHRS and YFSETQ. Trimming took 2 bases from V and 4 from J; bases not matched to a gene: 8. CDR3 nucleotides: TGCGCCAGCAGCTTCCCTACTAGCGGGAGCCTTTACAATGAGCAGTTCTTC. This encodes CASSFPTSGSLYNEQFF.

This sequence joins TRBV2 and TRBJ2-6, with 10 nucleotides matching TRBD2. CDR3 length: 17 amino acids. CDR1 is SNHLY and CDR2 is FYNNEI in the germline V gene. The J segment lost 3 bases and the V segment lost 5 bases, leaving 7 bases of the junction unmatched. CDR3 protein: CASSSGLARSGANVLTF. CDR3 nucleotides: TGTGCCAGCAGTTCGGGACTAGCGAGAAGTGGGGCCAACGTCCTGACTTTC.

The V gene is TRBV7-6, the J gene TRBJ2-1, with D possibly TRBD2 on 6 matching bases. The CDR3 is made up of 18 amino acids. With 5 bases removed from V and 7 bases from J, the gap between germline ends came to 27 bases. The V gene's germline CDR1 is SGHVS and CDR2 FNYEAQ. CDR3 amino acids: CASSENPGSGNGRNEQFF. The CDR3 coding sequence is TGTGCCAGCAGCGAAAATCCCGGTTCAGGGAATGGGAGGAATGAGCAGTTCTTC. Together with reference TRBV7-6 and TRBJ2-1, the CDR3 gives the full variable domain: GAGVSQSPRYKVTKRGQDVALRCDPISGHVSLYWYRQALGQGPEFLTYFNYEAQQDKSGLPNDRFSAERPEGSISTLTIQRTEQRDSAMYRCASSENPGSGNGRNEQFFGPGTRLTVL.

This clone was seen a single time. V usage is TRBV9 and J usage is TRBJ2-3; no clear D. V was shortened by 4 bases and J by 9 bases, with 24 bases between the two germline ends. CDR1 and CDR2 from the germline V gene are SGDLS and YYNGEE. This CDR3 has 16 residues. The CDR3 is CASSPLIASPFGTQYF. In DNA, the CDR3 is TGTGCCAGCAGCCCCCTCATCGCTAGTCCCTTTGGGACGCAGTATTTT.

J is TRBJ2-7 and V is TRBV7-9; 10 bases align to TRBD2. The trim removed 7 bases at V and 3 bases at J, leaving 12 bases unmatched. The germline CDR1 and CDR2 sequences are SEHNR and FQNEAQ (reference sequence). CDR3 length: 16 residues. For the CDR3, the DNA is TGTGCCAGCAACATCGGGACTAGCGTGTACTTCTACGAGCAGTACTTC. Protein sequence: CASNIGTSVYFYEQYF.

This sequence joins TRBV18 and TRBJ2-2; D not resolved. CDR3 length: 17 amino acids. Deletions cut 1 base from V and 5 bases from J, with 17 bases between. CDR1 and CDR2 from the germline V gene are KGHSH and LQKENI. As DNA, the CDR3 is TGTGCCAGCTCACCACTCGAACAGACGATTGGGACCGGGGAGCTGTTTTTT. Protein: CASSPLEQTIGTGELFF.

The J gene is TRBJ2-7, the V gene TRBV4-3, with D tentatively TRBD2 (6 bases). The length of the CDR3 is 14 residues. The V and J ends lost 1 base and 5 bases respectively, with 12 bases between them. From germline, CDR1 is LGHNA and CDR2 YSLEER. The CDR3 nucleotides are TGCGCCAGCAGCCAAGGTCTAGCGCGGAACGAGCAGTACTTC. It translates to CASSQGLARNEQYF.

The chain is built from TRBV7-9 and TRBJ2-7; weak D call: TRBD1 (5 bases). There are 12 residues in the CDR3. The V end lost 5 bases, the J end lost 2 bases, and 7 bases lay between the germline ends. From germline, CDR1 is SEHNR and CDR2 FQNEAQ (reference sequence). The CDR3 loop is CASSGATYEQYF. The CDR3 nucleotides are TGTGCCAGCAGCGGGGCGACCTACGAGCAGTACTTC.

This clone was counted a single time. An end of the junction does not agree with germline; a read error may underlie this. The chain employs TRBV6-6 and TRBJ1-2; 8 nucleotides align to TRBD1. The CDR3 sequence is 13 residues long. The germline CDR1 and CDR2 sequences are MNHNY and SVGAGI (reference sequence). The CDR3 sequence is CASKDRESDGCTF. Here the CDR3 DNA reads TGTGCCAGCAAGGACAGGGAATCGGATGGCTGCACCTTC.

This clone was observed a few times. This rearrangement joins TRBV7-9 to TRBJ1-1, with D unresolved. CDR1 is SEHNR and CDR2 is FQNEAQ in the germline V gene (reference sequence). Trimming removed 2 bases at V and 1 base at J, with 8 bases between. The CDR3 spans 14 residues. The CDR3 is CASSLSGGNTEAFF. CDR3 sequence (DNA): TGTGCCAGCAGCTTAAGCGGAGGGAACACTGAAGCTTTCTTT.

The chain uses TRBV10-3 and TRBJ1-1; D perhaps matches TRBD1 (5 bases). The CDR3 has 11 residues. V was clipped by 6 bases and J by 3 bases, with 5 bases between them. From germline, CDR1 is ENHRY and CDR2 SYGVKD. The CDR3 nucleotides read TGTGCCATCAGCAGGGACACTGAAGCTTTCTTT. This translates into CAISRDTEAFF.

The chain links TRBV18 to TRBJ2-7; 7 bases align to TRBD2. The J segment lost 6 bases and the V segment lost 3 bases, leaving 5 bases of the junction unmatched. Germline V gene sequence: CDR1 KGHSH, CDR2 LQKENI. CDR3 length: 13 residues. The CDR3 nucleotides are TGTGCCAGCTCACCTTTGCGGGAGCGCGAGCAGTACTTC. Translation: CASSPLREREQYF.

J is TRBJ1-1 and V is TRBV19, with a tentative D call TRBD1 (6 bases). Germline lookup yields CDR1 LNHDA and CDR2 SQIVND (reference sequence). The CDR3 extends over 16 amino acids. Trimming stripped 6 bases from V and 7 bases from J, with 24 bases between. CDR3 loop: CASRGAGADEDNEAFF. The CDR3 nucleotides are TGTGCCAGTAGGGGTGCAGGGGCGGATGAAGATAATGAAGCTTTCTTT.

The rearrangement joins TRBV4-1 to TRBJ2-5, with D tentatively TRBD2 (7 bases). The DNA end is more similar to TRBJ2-7, so the J call may be wrong. Germline CDR1 MGHRA, CDR2 YSYEKL. This CDR3 is built from 17 residues. CDR3 region: CASSQVLHREGSYEQYF. The DNA for the CDR3 is TGCGCCAGCAGCCAAGTATTACACAGGGAGGGCTCCTACGAGCAGTACTTC.

This chain joins TRBV6-6 and TRBJ1-5; TRBD1 matches at 7 bases. CDR3 length equals 16 residues. Germline assignment: CDR1 MNHNY and CDR2 SVGAGI (reference sequence). V lost 8 bases, J lost 2 bases, and 12 bases stayed unmatched. DNA for the CDR3: TGTGCCAGCGGGGGACAGCAAGGGATGGGCAATCAGCCCCAGCATTTT. It translates to CASGGQQGMGNQPQHF.

This clone was observed a single time. J is TRBJ2-2 and V is TRBV27; tentatively, D is TRBD1 (6 bases). CDR1 is MNHEY, CDR2 SMNVEV, per germline (reference sequence). The V gene lost 5 bases and the J gene lost 3 bases, with 13 bases spanning the gap. CDR3 length: 15 residues. CDR3 DNA sequence: TGTGCCAGCAGTCAACAGGGATCCGACACCGGGGAGCTGTTTTTT. This sequence encodes CASSQQGSDTGELFF.

The J gene is TRBJ1-6, the V gene TRBV7-2, with 9 positions matching TRBD1. The CDR3 runs to 15 residues. CDR1 and CDR2 from the germline V gene are SGHTA and FQGNSA. Trimming took 2 bases from V and 8 from J; bases not matched to a gene: 4. The DNA for the CDR3 is TGTGCCAGCAGCTTACCGGGACAGGGTGATTCACCCCTCCACTTT. Encoded protein: CASSLPGQGDSPLHF.

CDR3 in DNA: TGTGCCAGCAGTTCCGCATCAGGGGTCGAGACCCAGTACTTC. Residues: CASSSASGVETQYF. This rearrangement joins TRBV27 to TRBJ2-5; TRBD1 might be the D (6 bases). The CDR3 has 14 residues. Trimming removed 4 bases from V and 5 bases from J, with 14 bases in between. The germline gives CDR1 MNHEY, CDR2 SMNVEV (reference sequence).

The chain employs TRBV7-3 and TRBJ2-3; TRBD2 might be the D (5 bases). CDR3 length: 13 amino acids. CDR1 and CDR2 (germline): SGHTA, FQGTGA. V lost 2 bases, J lost 5 bases, and 8 bases lay in between. CDR3 in DNA: TGTGCCAGCAGCTTATCCGGGATAGATACGCAGTATTTT. Its protein is CASSLSGIDTQYF.

V and J are TRBV27 and TRBJ2-2, with TRBD2 as a possible D gene (6 bases). V was clipped by 6 bases and J by 4 bases, with 12 bases between them. CDR3 length: 14 residues. Germline V gene data show CDR1 as MNHEY and CDR2 as SMNVEV (reference sequence). CDR3 sequence reads: CASSRSGATGELFF. DNA for the CDR3: TGTGCCAGCAGCCGTAGCGGAGCCACCGGGGAGCTGTTTTTT.

The J gene is TRBJ1-6, the V gene TRBV11-2, with D possibly being TRBD1 (5 bases). V lost 5 bases and J 6 bases, leaving 14 bases between the germline ends. The CDR3 is made up of 15 amino acids. CDR1 SGHAT and CDR2 FQNNGV come from the germline V gene. CDR3 sequence: CASSPRASLNSPLHF. CDR3 sequence (DNA): TGTGCCAGCAGCCCCAGGGCCTCCCTTAATTCACCCCTCCACTTT. The full variable domain, its missing parts supplied by reference TRBV11-2 and TRBJ1-6, is EAGVAQSPRYKIIEKRQSVAFWCNPISGHATLYWYQQILGQGPKLLIQFQNNGVVDDSQLPKDRFSAERLKGVDSTLKIQPAKLEDSAVYLCASSPRASLNSPLHFGNGTRLTVT.

This clone was detected once. The chain joins TRBV4-1 to TRBJ2-7; maybe TRBD2 (5 bases). This CDR3 has 14 amino acids. Germline lookup yields CDR1 MGHRA and CDR2 YSYEKL. V was pared by 5 bases and J by 0 bases, with 11 bases between. The CDR3 coding sequence is TGCGCCAGCAGCACGCAAGACTACTCCTACGAGCAGTACTTC. Its translation is CASSTQDYSYEQYF.

In the case of this clone: Mismatch with germline at one junction end may stem from a read error. The chain carries TRBV7-9 and TRBJ2-1; no reliable D call. This CDR3 has 12 amino acids. Per germline, CDR1 SEHNR and CDR2 FQNEAQ (reference sequence). CDR3 sequence (DNA): TGTTCCAGCAGCTTCCCTAGGAATGAGCAGTTCTTC. Its protein product is CSSSFPRNEQFF.

The genes are TRBV5-6 and TRBJ1-2; perhaps TRBD1 as D (5 bases). Trimming cost V 3 bases and J 2 bases, with 8 bases left between them. The CDR3 runs to 13 residues. Germline V gene lookup returns CDR1 SGHDT and CDR2 YYEEEE. The CDR3 reads CASSSRGNYGYTF. In DNA form, the CDR3 reads TGTGCCAGCAGCTCCCGGGGGAACTATGGCTACACCTTC.

The chain has TRBV6-5 and TRBJ2-7, with 7 bases identical to TRBD1. CDR1 and CDR2 (germline): MNHEY, SVGAGI. Unmatched junction bases numbered 9, after V lost 8 bases and J lost 2 bases. This CDR3 is 14 amino acids long. The CDR3 here is CASRRDSPTYEQYF. In DNA, the CDR3 is TGTGCCAGCCGCCGGGACAGTCCGACCTACGAGCAGTACTTC.

The rearrangement uses TRBV7-3 and TRBJ1-2; 9 bases are a match to TRBD1. Per the germline V gene, CDR1 is SGHTA and CDR2 is FQGTGA. This CDR3 comprises 17 residues. Unmatched junction bases numbered 11, after V lost 4 bases and J lost 2 bases. CDR3: CASSSTVGQGMNYGYTF. The DNA for the CDR3 is TGTGCCAGCAGCTCCACCGTGGGACAGGGAATGAACTATGGCTACACCTTC.

The chain links TRBV6-1 to TRBJ2-1, with 11 bases aligning to TRBD2. Germline V gives CDR1 MNHNS, CDR2 SASEGT. The length of the CDR3 is 14 residues. V shed 6 bases and J 9 bases; nucleotides not matched to a gene: 7. The CDR3 DNA reads TGTGCCAGCAGAGTAGCGGGAGGGCGGTGTGAGCAGTTCTTC. This encodes CASRVAGGRCEQFF.

As DNA, the CDR3 is TGTGCCAGCAGCCCCCTCGCGGGGGCTTACAATGAGCAGTTCTTC. This sequence encodes CASSPLAGAYNEQFF. This chain links TRBV11-3 with TRBJ2-1; D perhaps matches TRBD2 (7 bases). This CDR3 has 15 amino acids. The V gene lost 5 bases and the J gene lost 4 bases, with 15 bases spanning the gap. Germline CDR1 SGHNT, CDR2 YENEEA.